This T cell receptor beta chain was identified during a study of CD8 T cells in ankylosing spondylitis. Quantitative 5'-RACE with molecular barcodes was used to make the TCR beta libraries. One entry per CDR3 protein, called by TCRdb with MiXCR from the 5' RACE reads. The table shows around 770,000 distinct CDR3 sequences, with around 20% occurring only once. Study findings and constraints: Previously reported in reactive arthritis synovial fluid and blood were some of the motif variants. Those disease-linked clones were CD8+; they were also relatively rare in peripheral blood. Blood from ankylosing spondylitis patients appeared to carry a characteristic roughly eight-variant TCR beta motif. Significant enrichment of disease-linked clones was reported in matched ankylosing spondylitis synovial fluid.

To note about this clonotype: As yet, its antigen is unknown.

Germline loops: CDR1 SGHTA, CDR2 FQGTGA. V dropped 3 bases and J dropped 5; count of bases not matched to a gene: 7. The CDR3 contains 16 residues. This TCR came from a male donor with ankylosing spondylitis. V and J are TRBV7-3 and TRBJ2-1; 10 bases fit TRBD2. Sequenced input: blood, either unsorted or a sorted T cell fraction (not recorded which). The CDR3: CASSFTGTSANNEQFF. In DNA, the CDR3 is TGTGCCAGCAGCTTCACCGGGACTAGCGCCAACAATGAGCAGTTCTTC.